These 2 T cell receptor beta chains share one sample of origin, sequenced in a study of blood T cell repertoires in COVID-19. The protocol was immunoSEQ multiplex PCR, while the TCRdb copy is restricted to in-frame clones and leaves out a portion. The sample lists approximately 200,000 clones, more than 70% seen once, with 15% to 20% in the top ten. The sample taken for sequencing was peripheral blood. The receptors were sampled from a person aged 65 to 85 with COVID-19, enrolled during active disease.

As DNA, the CDR3 is TGTGCCAGCAGCTTGTATACGGGACAGGGAAGAAACACCATATATTTT. Its translation: CASSLYTGQGRNTIYF. V usage is TRBV5-8 and J usage is TRBJ1-3; 9 bases are shared with TRBD1. CDR3 size: 16 residues. CDR1 and CDR2 from the germline V gene are SGHTS and YDEGEE. V lost 1 base to trimming and J lost 5 bases; unmatched junction nucleotides: 7.

The chain carries TRBV27 and TRBJ2-3, with 10 bases lining up with TRBD2. The CDR3 runs 16 residues. Germline loops: CDR1 MNHEY, CDR2 SMNVEV (reference sequence). Germline trimming cut 3 bases from V and 5 bases from J; bases unmatched to any gene: 8. CDR3 loop: CASSFLAGGLIDTQYF. The CDR3 DNA is TGTGCCAGCAGTTTTTTAGCGGGAGGCTTAATAGATACGCAGTATTTT.